Listed below are T cell receptor beta chains from one sample, sequenced in a study of blood T cells in healthy people across ages. Each CDR3 protein is one row after TCRdb ran MiXCR on the 5' RACE reads. The table records 700,000 or so distinct CDR3 sequences, around 38% of them present only once. The sample was blood. These receptors all come from a man older than 75 in good health. Both conserved end residues are trimmed from each CDR3. The order of the fields is CDR3 protein, clone size, V gene, J gene, CDR3 length. Rows give clone size only sometimes, using once, few, many, or a class for an expanded clone.

CDR3aa: ASSSSTGQGVYEQY
abundance: few
v_gene: TRBV7-2
j_gene: TRBJ2-7
len: 14

CDR3aa: ATKDSSGRSRAF
abundance: .
v_gene: TRBV6-5
j_gene: TRBJ1-1
len: 12

CDR3aa: ASSPNGGNIQY
abundance: few
v_gene: TRBV7-3
j_gene: TRBJ2-4
len: 11

CDR3aa: SARGQGAVEQY
abundance: many
v_gene: TRBV20-1
j_gene: TRBJ2-7
len: 11

CDR3aa: ASSPRQGQGHEQF
abundance: .
v_gene: TRBV18
j_gene: TRBJ2-1
len: 13

CDR3aa: ASSYRARQGLREAF
abundance: .
v_gene: TRBV6-5
j_gene: TRBJ1-1
len: 14

CDR3aa: SAAGAPNEKLF
abundance: .
v_gene: TRBV29-1
j_gene: TRBJ1-4
len: 11

CDR3aa: ASSLEAGNEQF
abundance: few
v_gene: TRBV7-2
j_gene: TRBJ2-1
len: 11

CDR3aa: ATSDGGTGGYEQY
abundance: .
v_gene: TRBV19
j_gene: TRBJ2-5
len: 13

CDR3aa: ASSFGPTDTQY
abundance: .
v_gene: TRBV5-1
j_gene: TRBJ2-3
len: 11

CDR3aa: ASSAREGSYNSPLH
abundance: few
v_gene: TRBV9
j_gene: TRBJ1-6
len: 14

CDR3aa: ASSQGPGELINEQF
abundance: many
v_gene: TRBV3-1
j_gene: TRBJ2-1
len: 14

CDR3aa: ASSAGTGLNTEAF
abundance: .
v_gene: TRBV6-4
j_gene: TRBJ1-1
len: 13

CDR3aa: ASAAASGPWDNEQF
abundance: .
v_gene: TRBV6-1
j_gene: TRBJ2-1
len: 14

CDR3aa: ASRPGGSNQPQH
abundance: .
v_gene: TRBV7-2
j_gene: TRBJ1-5
len: 12

CDR3aa: ASSSRDSAQETQY
abundance: .
v_gene: TRBV7-9
j_gene: TRBJ2-5
len: 13

CDR3aa: ASRKRGLAVQETQY
abundance: few
v_gene: TRBV25-1
j_gene: TRBJ2-5
len: 14

CDR3aa: ASSRRVWGSYNEQY
abundance: .
v_gene: TRBV11-2
j_gene: .
len: 14

CDR3aa: ASSQDRAGSPLH
abundance: few
v_gene: TRBV7-3
j_gene: TRBJ1-6
len: 12

CDR3aa: ASSRSGTNSYEQY
abundance: .
v_gene: TRBV7-2
j_gene: TRBJ2-7
len: 13

CDR3aa: ASSQEARRGADTQY
abundance: few
v_gene: TRBV4-3
j_gene: TRBJ2-3
len: 14

CDR3aa: SARTWASGEQETQY
abundance: few
v_gene: TRBV20-1
j_gene: TRBJ2-5
len: 14

CDR3aa: AISETGQGTDTQY
abundance: few
v_gene: TRBV10-3
j_gene: TRBJ2-3
len: 13

CDR3aa: ASSQGTGGGANVLT
abundance: .
v_gene: TRBV4-1
j_gene: TRBJ2-6
len: 14

CDR3aa: SASQRMTGNYGYT
abundance: few
v_gene: TRBV20-1
j_gene: TRBJ1-2
len: 13

CDR3aa: ASTWTSGRSLYNEQF
abundance: few
v_gene: TRBV12-3/TRBV12-4
j_gene: TRBJ2-1
len: 15

CDR3aa: ASSWRTGRGYEQY
abundance: .
v_gene: TRBV6-6
j_gene: TRBJ2-7
len: 13

CDR3aa: ASSYRQGSSYEQY
abundance: .
v_gene: TRBV7-2
j_gene: TRBJ2-7
len: 13

CDR3aa: ASSPGTRGSPLH
abundance: few
v_gene: TRBV2
j_gene: TRBJ1-6
len: 12

CDR3aa: ASSINPRPNNEQF
abundance: .
v_gene: TRBV19
j_gene: TRBJ2-1
len: 13

CDR3aa: ASSGWTASSYNEQY
abundance: .
v_gene: TRBV6-1
j_gene: .
len: 14

CDR3aa: ASMGLAYGTYEQY
abundance: .
v_gene: TRBV12-3/TRBV12-4
j_gene: .
len: 13

CDR3aa: ASSYTPREEQY
abundance: .
v_gene: TRBV6-5
j_gene: TRBJ2-7
len: 11

CDR3aa: ASSPTDPPYEQY
abundance: .
v_gene: TRBV12-3/TRBV12-4
j_gene: TRBJ2-7
len: 12

CDR3aa: ASSLDRTQY
abundance: many
v_gene: TRBV5-1
j_gene: TRBJ2-5
len: 9

CDR3aa: ASSPARPSGSLLGHTQY
abundance: .
v_gene: TRBV7-2
j_gene: TRBJ2-3
len: 17

CDR3aa: ASSSPSGRRSYNEQF
abundance: .
v_gene: TRBV28
j_gene: TRBJ2-1
len: 15

CDR3aa: ASTTRDEQY
abundance: .
v_gene: TRBV5-6
j_gene: TRBJ2-7
len: 9

CDR3aa: ASSQDRAGADTQY
abundance: .
v_gene: TRBV4-3
j_gene: TRBJ2-3
len: 13

CDR3aa: ASSLTGDQPQH
abundance: .
v_gene: TRBV19
j_gene: TRBJ1-5
len: 11

CDR3aa: SASDGGARNEQF
abundance: few
v_gene: TRBV20-1
j_gene: TRBJ2-1
len: 12

CDR3aa: ASSVSGVQTEAF
abundance: once
v_gene: TRBV7-2
j_gene: TRBJ1-1
len: 12

CDR3aa: ASSLGGFLNEQY
abundance: .
v_gene: TRBV7-2
j_gene: TRBJ2-7
len: 12

CDR3aa: ASSSASGPYEQY
abundance: .
v_gene: TRBV9
j_gene: TRBJ2-7
len: 12

CDR3aa: SVGEAVETQY
abundance: many
v_gene: TRBV29-1
j_gene: TRBJ2-5
len: 10

CDR3aa: ASSLSIGQGIYNEQF
abundance: once
v_gene: TRBV5-5
j_gene: TRBJ2-1
len: 15

CDR3aa: ASSYWDRVRETQY
abundance: few
v_gene: TRBV6-5
j_gene: TRBJ2-5
len: 13

CDR3aa: SARDIRQGALYEQY
abundance: .
v_gene: TRBV20-1
j_gene: TRBJ2-7
len: 14

CDR3aa: AGSYNAPKQETQY
abundance: .
v_gene: TRBV6-6
j_gene: TRBJ2-5
len: 13

CDR3aa: ASRTGGGTQY
abundance: .
v_gene: TRBV12-3/TRBV12-4
j_gene: TRBJ2-3
len: 10

CDR3aa: ASSQDPKNTEAF
abundance: .
v_gene: TRBV18
j_gene: TRBJ1-1
len: 12

CDR3aa: SVVTDSNSPLY
abundance: .
v_gene: TRBV29-1
j_gene: TRBJ1-6
len: 11

CDR3aa: ASSKPSGGLYEQY
abundance: few
v_gene: TRBV6-5
j_gene: TRBJ2-7
len: 13

CDR3aa: ASSQPGRGLLETQY
abundance: once
v_gene: TRBV4-1
j_gene: TRBJ2-5
len: 14

CDR3aa: ASSATRAGELF
abundance: .
v_gene: TRBV12-3/TRBV12-4
j_gene: TRBJ2-2
len: 11

CDR3aa: AWSVLPTNYGYT
abundance: .
v_gene: TRBV30
j_gene: TRBJ1-2
len: 12

CDR3aa: ASSPGQYNEQF
abundance: .
v_gene: TRBV18
j_gene: TRBJ2-1
len: 11

CDR3aa: ASSRLADRGVREGVQPQH
abundance: few
v_gene: TRBV6-2/TRBV6-3
j_gene: TRBJ1-5
len: 18

CDR3aa: ASSHQWADNEKLF
abundance: few
v_gene: TRBV7-9
j_gene: TRBJ1-4
len: 13

CDR3aa: SARERERSYEQY
abundance: few
v_gene: TRBV20-1
j_gene: TRBJ2-7
len: 12